Shown below are 24 T cell receptor beta chains from a single sample sequenced in a study of regulatory T cells in long-lasting Graves disease. Time point described: newly diagnosed GD, antithyroid drugs for less than 3 months. Following extraction of RNA from PBMCs, that RNA was used to make the TCR library. According to the study, TCR beta libraries were built with iRepertoire HTBI primers and CDR3-region Arm-PCR. TCRdb analysed the multiplex PCR reads with MiXCR anew, one entry per CDR3 protein. The sample has around 500,000 distinct CDR3 sequences, 12% seen once; the top ten hold about 8.3%. These data were likewise used in another study, on T cells in Graves' hyperthyroidism and ophthalmopathy.

The sample here was peripheral blood mononuclear cells (PBMCs), taken at new diagnosis, from a patient treated with antithyroid drugs. The receptors originated from a woman aged 25-40 years with Graves disease.

V usage is TRBV7-9 and J usage is TRBJ2-2; D is undetermined. CDR3 size: 18 residues. Germline CDR1 SEHNR, CDR2 FQNEAQ (reference sequence). Trimming stripped 5 bases from V and 0 bases from J, with 19 bases between. This CDR3 reads CASSTPLDGNANTGELFF. For the CDR3, the DNA is TGTGCCAGCAGCACCCCCCTGGACGGAAACGCGAACACCGGGGAGCTGTTTTTT.

Many counts were recorded for this clonotype. The DNA of the CDR3 is TGTGCCAGCAGCCAAGGGGGCGGAGAGACCCAGTACTTC. This gives the protein CASSQGGGETQYF. The V gene is TRBV3-1, the J gene TRBJ2-5, with D possibly matching TRBD1 (5 bases). Between the trimmed V and J ends, which lost 1 base and 4 bases, there was a span of 7 bases. The CDR3 covers 13 residues. Germline V gives CDR1 LGHDT, CDR2 YNNKEL (reference sequence).

The V call is TRBV18, the J call TRBJ1-1; D not certain. CDR1 KGHSH and CDR2 LQKENI come from the germline V gene. The CDR3 runs to 16 residues. Trimming removed 3 bases at V and 3 bases at J, with 17 bases between. The CDR3 nucleotides are TGTGCCAGCTCACCTAGACGACACCCCGCGGACACTGAAGCTTTCTTT. Translated: CASSPRRHPADTEAFF. Full variable domain (remainder filled in from reference TRBV18 and TRBJ1-1): NAGVMQNPRHLVRRRGQEARLRCSPMKGHSHVYWYRQLPEEGLKFMVYLQKENIIDESGMPKERFSAEFPKEGPSILRIQQVVRGDSAAYFCASSPRRHPADTEAFFGQGTRLTVV.

This clonotype was picked up many times. The CDR3, as DNA: TGTGCCAGTAGTAGGCGGGACAGGGCAGAAGAGACCCAGTACTTC. As protein: CASSRRDRAEETQYF. The chain employs TRBV19 and TRBJ2-5; TRBD1 agrees at 9 bases. The CDR3 loop spans 15 amino acids. CDR1 and CDR2 (germline): LNHDA, SQIVND (reference sequence). The V and J ends lost 4 bases and 3 bases, in that order; junction bases with no gene match: 6.

In this sample, this clonotype turned up a few times. A clone one base away is much larger, so this may be a read error. J is TRBJ2-1 and V is TRBV7-2; possible D gene TRBD2, 6 bases. The CDR3 is 16 amino acids. The germline CDR1 and CDR2 sequences are SGHTA and FQGNSA. CDR3 loop: CASSFGGTKSYDEQFF. The CDR3 bases are TGTGCCAGCAGCTTCGGGGGAACGAAGTCCTACGATGAGCAGTTCTTC.

In this sample, this clonotype turned up many times. The chain couples TRBV7-8 to TRBJ2-7; the D gene is possibly TRBD2 (5 bases). Per germline, CDR1 SGHVS and CDR2 FQNEAQ. Trimming removed 6 bases from V and 4 bases from J, with 10 bases in between. This CDR3 has 12 amino acids. The CDR3 is CASSYREYEQYF. The DNA for the CDR3 is TGTGCCAGCAGTTATCGGGAATACGAGCAGTACTTC.

This clonotype was found many times. The chain couples TRBV6-2 or TRBV6-3 to TRBJ2-2; the D call may be TRBD1 or TRBD2 (5 bases each). CDR1 MNHEY and CDR2 SVGEGT come from the germline V gene. With 5 bases removed from V and 1 base from J, the gap between germline ends came to 14 bases. The CDR3 runs 16 residues. The CDR3 reads CASSEFGALNTGELFF. In DNA, the CDR3 is TGTGCCAGCAGTGAATTCGGGGCCCTGAACACCGGGGAGCTGTTTTTT.

This clonotype occurred many times. J is TRBJ2-1 and V is TRBV5-8; D may match TRBD1 or TRBD2 (5 bases each). Germline loops: CDR1 SGHTS, CDR2 YDEGEE. CDR3 length: 16 residues. Trimming stripped 4 bases from V and 1 base from J, with 15 bases between. The CDR3 here is CASSAGTLFSYNEQFF. CDR3 DNA: TGTGCCAGCAGCGCCGGGACCCTCTTTTCCTACAATGAGCAGTTCTTC.

The chain uses TRBV2 and TRBJ1-1; 7 bases are shared with TRBD1. There are 15 residues in the CDR3. Germline V gene lookup returns CDR1 SNHLY and CDR2 FYNNEI. V was pared by 6 bases and J by 4 bases, with 11 bases of the junction left unmatched. CDR3 in amino acids: CASSRDSPWGTEAFF. CDR3 bases: TGTGCCAGCAGCCGGGACAGCCCCTGGGGCACTGAAGCTTTCTTT.

In the case of this clonotype: This likely reflects a read error, since a far larger clone is one base away. This chain joins TRBV28 and TRBJ1-5; D unclear. Germline-derived CDR1 and CDR2 are MDHEN and SYDVKM. CDR3 size: 12 residues. The CDR3 loop reads CGSKEVNQPQHF. Written as DNA, the CDR3 is TGTGGCAGCAAAGAGGTCAATCAGCCCCAGCATTTT. The complete variable domain, with remaining parts taken from reference TRBV28 and TRBJ1-5, reads DVKVTQSSRYLVKRTGEKVFLECVQDMDHENMFWYRQDPGLGLRLIYFSYDVKMKEKGDIPEGYSVSREKKERFSLILESASTNQTSMYLCGSKEVNQPQHFGDGTRLSIL.

This clonotype showed up many times. The rearrangement joins TRBV11-3 to TRBJ2-1; tentatively, D is TRBD2 (5 bases). The CDR3 spans 13 residues. The germline CDR1 and CDR2 sequences are SGHNT and YENEEA. V gave up 3 bases and J gave up 9 bases, with 12 bases separating them. CDR3 nucleotides: TGTGCCAGCAGCTTTTCACTAGTTAGTGAGCAGTTCTTC. This encodes CASSFSLVSEQFF.

This clonotype showed up many times. The chain is built from TRBV27 and TRBJ1-1; D not resolved. The CDR3 contains 14 residues. The ends were cut back, 2 bases at V and 4 bases at J, with 11 bases in the middle. Per the germline V gene, CDR1 is MNHEY and CDR2 is SMNVEV (reference sequence). The CDR3 sequence: CASSLGWTGTEAFF. The CDR3 DNA follows: TGTGCCAGCAGTTTAGGGTGGACGGGCACTGAAGCTTTCTTT.

The rearrangement joins TRBV18 to TRBJ2-1, with D perhaps TRBD2 (5 bases). The V gene's germline CDR1 is KGHSH and CDR2 LQKENI. V was shortened by 3 bases and J by 7 bases, with 16 bases between the two germline ends. The CDR3 spans 15 residues. CDR3 nucleotides: TGTGCCAGCTCACCCGGCTTGGAGGATAATAATGAGCAGTTCTTC. Translated, it gives CASSPGLEDNNEQFF.

In this sample, this clonotype turned up many times. The chain combines TRBV18 with TRBJ1-6; D is unresolved. Germline V gene lookup returns CDR1 KGHSH and CDR2 LQKENI. V dropped 4 bases and J dropped 8 bases, with 12 bases sitting between them. The CDR3 covers 14 residues. CDR3 coding DNA: TGTGCCAGCTCACGGACCGAAAAAGATTCACCCCTCCACTTT. It yields the protein CASSRTEKDSPLHF.

This clonotype appeared a few times. This may be a read error, as it is one base from a much larger clone. The chain uses TRBV2 and TRBJ2-1, with 7 bases that match TRBD2. The J segment lost 5 bases and the V segment lost 11 bases, leaving 12 bases of the junction unmatched. The CDR3 is made up of 14 amino acids. The germline V gene encodes CDR1 SNHLY and CDR2 FYNNEI. The CDR3, as DNA: TGTGCCTCCCTCGGGGGGAGGGCCAACAATGAGCAGTTCTTC. This gives the protein CASLGGRANNEQFF.

This clonotype was recorded at least ten times. The genes are TRBV9 and TRBJ2-5, with 10 bases identical to TRBD2. The CDR3 is 15 residues long. Germline lookup yields CDR1 SGDLS and CDR2 YYNGEE. Losses at the gene ends were 3 bases for V and 4 bases for J; bases not matched to a gene: 6. The CDR3 loop is CASSDGASGRETQYF. In DNA, the CDR3 is TGTGCCAGCAGCGATGGGGCTAGCGGGAGAGAGACCCAGTACTTC.

This clonotype came up a few times. The chain uses TRBV20-1 and TRBJ2-7, with 8 positions matching TRBD1. Per the germline V gene, CDR1 is DFQATT and CDR2 is SNEGSKA (reference sequence). J gave up 6 bases and V 6 bases, and 16 bases lay outside the gene matches. This CDR3 has 15 residues. Written as DNA, the CDR3 is TGCAGTGCCCCCCTCTCTCCCAGGGGGCTGGGCGAGCAGTACTTC. This encodes CSAPLSPRGLGEQYF.

This clonotype was observed many times. The chain joins TRBV28 to TRBJ2-1; 8 nucleotides align to TRBD2. The CDR3 is 17 residues long. Germline CDR1 reads MDHEN; CDR2 reads SYDVKM. V dropped 5 bases and J dropped 6; count of bases not matched to a gene: 15. The CDR3 sequence: CASSHYRLATGGNEQFF. DNA of the CDR3: TGTGCCAGCAGTCACTACCGACTAGCGACCGGGGGCAATGAGCAGTTCTTC.

This clonotype was recorded at least ten times. The genes are TRBV12-3 or TRBV12-4 and TRBJ1-3; D is possibly TRBD1 (5 bases). The CDR3 runs 12 residues. V shed 11 bases and J shed 0 bases, with 8 bases lying between them. The CDR3 region has the DNA TGTGCCGCTGGGGGCTCTGGAAACACCATATATTTT. Its protein product is CAAGGSGNTIYF.

In its sample, this clonotype was seen many times. CDR3 DNA: TGTGCCGCAGGGAGGAACAATGAGCAGTTCTTC. This encodes CAAGRNNEQFF. This sequence joins TRBV2 and TRBJ2-1; TRBD2 might be the D (6 bases). Trimming stripped 11 bases from V and 5 bases from J, with 10 bases between. The CDR3 is 11 residues long. CDR1 is SNHLY and CDR2 is FYNNEI in the germline V gene.

In this sample, this clonotype turned up many times. The rearrangement uses TRBV2 and TRBJ1-2; D unresolved. Germline-derived CDR1 and CDR2 are SNHLY and FYNNEI. V shed 4 bases and J shed 4 bases, with 10 bases lying between them. There are 13 residues in the CDR3. Here the CDR3 reads CASSVSVGYGYTF. The DNA for the CDR3 is TGTGCCAGCAGTGTATCCGTAGGCTATGGCTACACCTTC.

Regarding this clonotype: A read error may explain this, as a much larger clone is one base away. The chain uses TRBV11-1 and TRBJ2-1; tentative D call: TRBD2 (7 bases). CDR1 is SGHAT, CDR2 FQDESV, per germline (reference sequence). Trimming left V 2 bases short and J 5 bases short, with 13 bases between. The CDR3 contains 15 residues. This CDR3 reads CASSLRGSGNNEQFF. CDR3 DNA sequence: TGTGCCAGCAGCTTAAGGGGGAGCGGGAACAATGAGCAGTTCTTC.

This clonotype was observed at least ten times. The chain carries TRBV5-1 and TRBJ1-1; D remains ambiguous. Trimming took 4 bases from V and 2 from J, leaving 18 bases between them. Germline CDR1 SGHRS, CDR2 YFSETQ. This CDR3 comprises 16 residues. The CDR3 nucleotides are TGCGCCAGCAGCCCCGGGGTAGGGATCCTTAACACTGAAGCTTTCTTT. It specifies CASSPGVGILNTEAFF.

The sample holds many counts of this clonotype. V and J are TRBV13 and TRBJ2-1; 10 bases map to TRBD2. This CDR3 is 16 amino acids long. Germline V gene sequence: CDR1 PRHDT, CDR2 FYEKMQ (reference sequence). The J segment lost 9 bases and the V segment lost 4 bases, leaving 12 bases of the junction unmatched. CDR3 in amino acids: CASSSPPAGGLIEQFF. The DNA of the CDR3 is TGTGCCAGCAGCTCCCCTCCAGCGGGAGGGCTAATTGAGCAGTTCTTC. Combining the CDR3 with reference TRBV13 and TRBJ2-1 gives the whole variable domain AAGVIQSPRHLIKEKRETATLKCYPIPRHDTVYWYQQGPGQDPQFLISFYEKMQSDKGSIPDRFSAQQFSDYHSELNMSSLELGDSALYFCASSSPPAGGLIEQFFGPGTRLTVL.